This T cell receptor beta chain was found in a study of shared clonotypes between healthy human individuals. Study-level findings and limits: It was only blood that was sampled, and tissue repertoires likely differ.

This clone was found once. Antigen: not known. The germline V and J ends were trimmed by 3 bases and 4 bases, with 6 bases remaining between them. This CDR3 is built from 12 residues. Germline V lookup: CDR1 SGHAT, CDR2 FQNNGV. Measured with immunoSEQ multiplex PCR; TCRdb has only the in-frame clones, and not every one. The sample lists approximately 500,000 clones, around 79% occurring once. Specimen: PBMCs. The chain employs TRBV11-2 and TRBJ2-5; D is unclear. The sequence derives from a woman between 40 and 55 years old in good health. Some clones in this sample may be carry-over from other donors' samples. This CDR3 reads CASSFMVETQYF. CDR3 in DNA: TGTGCCAGCAGCTTTATGGTAGAGACCCAGTACTTC.